Listed here are 32 T cell receptor beta chains from one sample, sequenced in a study of T cells in women clearing cervical HPV infection. The table came from immunoSEQ multiplex PCR; TCRdb's copy has only in-frame clones and leaves some out. Seen in this sample are under 35,000 clones; the ten most common clones hold 6.5% to 7.5%. Sequencing was done on a sample of blood buffy coat. All receptors derive from a woman between 18 and 70 years old with a cervical HPV16 infection that either progressed to CIN3+ or cleared (not recorded which).

A word on this clone: The CDR3 is cut off 3 residues early in the read; its end comes from the germline J gene. The chain links TRBV7-7 to TRBJ2-5; 8 positions match TRBD1. CDR1 and CDR2 from the germline V gene are SSHAT and FNYEAQ (reference sequence). CDR3 length: 14 amino acids. The junction had 5 bases not matched to a gene; V was cut back by 4 bases and J by 4 bases. The CDR3 reads CASSSDRVGETQYF. The sequenced CDR3 bases are TGTGCCAGCAGCTCGGACAGGGTGGGAGAGACC.

The CDR3 region is CASGSTGGGNTIYF. Incomplete CDR3 DNA: TGTGCCAGTGGCTCGACAGGGGGAGGAAACACC. The chain uses TRBV19 and TRBJ1-3; 9 bases are shared with TRBD1. With the read ending 3 residues before the CDR3 end, the germline J gene is used to fill in that end. Looked up from germline, CDR1 is LNHDA and CDR2 is SQIVND (reference sequence). This CDR3 is 14 amino acids long. With V trimmed by 8 bases and J by 4 bases, 6 bases remained unmatched. Drawing the rest from reference TRBV19 and TRBJ1-3, the complete variable domain is DGGITQSPKYLFRKEGQNVTLSCEQNLNHDAMYWYRQDPGQGLRLIYYSQIVNDFQKGDIAEGYSVSREKKESFPLTVTSAQKNPTAFYLCASGSTGGGNTIYFGEGSWLTVV.

Comment on this clone: The CDR3 goes on 3 residues after the read ends, and that part is filled in from the germline J gene. The chain has TRBV18 and TRBJ2-3, with 8 bases fitting TRBD2. Germline loops: CDR1 KGHSH, CDR2 LQKENI. After removal of 2 bases from V and 3 bases from J, the junction contained 7 bases not matched to a gene. This CDR3 has 16 residues. The DNA read from the CDR3 is TGTGCCAGCTCACCAAGGGAGCGGGGGCCGACAGATACG. Translating gives CASSPRERGPTDT. The full CDR3 sequence reads CASSPRERGPTDTQYF.

Regarding this clone: The observed sequence ends 3 residues before the CDR3 terminus, with the missing tail filled in from the germline J gene. V is TRBV18 and J is TRBJ2-3; possible D gene TRBD2, 6 bases. The CDR3 length is 15 residues. Germline V CDR1 and CDR2: KGHSH, LQKENI. V lost 1 base and J 4 bases, leaving 12 bases between the germline ends. Incomplete CDR3 DNA: TGTGCCAGCTCACCACTGACTAGTGGGGCAGATACG. This encodes CASSPLTSGADT. The entire CDR3 protein reads CASSPLTSGADTQYF.

As regards this clone: The CDR3 end lies 3 residues beyond the end of the read and is filled in from the germline J gene. The chain joins TRBV5-1 to TRBJ2-7; TRBD1 might be the D (6 bases). The V end was cut by 1 base, the J end by 4 bases, with 9 bases between. The germline CDR1 and CDR2 sequences are SGHRS and YFSETQ. This CDR3 region has 13 residues. CDR3 bases read: TGCGCCAGCAGCTTGACAGGACAGTACGAG. Translating it yields CASSLTGQYE. In full, the CDR3 is CASSLTGQYEQYF.

This clone shows up as medium-sized by frequency. One end of the junction is discordant with germline, which a read error may explain. The read halts 3 residues ahead of the CDR3 end, with the missing end drawn from the germline J gene. This chain connects TRBV10-3 to TRBJ1-1; possible D gene TRBD1, 5 bases. Germline CDR1 is ENHRY and CDR2 is SYGVKD. The CDR3 extends over 22 amino acids. Incomplete CDR3 DNA: TGTGACATCGGCCCAAAAGAACCCGACAGCGCCTGGGTCAGGGAGGAGAACACTGAA. Translation gives CDIGPKEPDSAWVREENTE. The CDR3 as a whole reads CDIGPKEPDSAWVREENTEAFF.

Points on this clone: The CDR3 goes on 3 residues after the read ends, and that part is filled in from the germline J gene. The chain employs TRBV19 and TRBJ2-5; D uncertain. CDR1 is LNHDA and CDR2 is SQIVND in the germline V gene (reference sequence). V gave up 7 bases and J gave up 2 bases, with 17 bases separating them. The CDR3 totals 15 residues. CDR3 sequence reads: CASTSAYRAQETQYF. The part of the CDR3 DNA that was read is TGTGCCAGTACCTCCGCATACCGCGCTCAAGAGACC.

With respect to this clone: Read sequence stops 3 residues before the CDR3 end, and the germline J gene provides the missing end. The chain uses TRBV12-3 or TRBV12-4 and TRBJ1-1; tentative D call: TRBD1 (6 bases). V shed 8 bases and J shed 1 base, with 23 bases lying between them. The CDR3 contains 17 residues. CDR3 sequence: CASGQDRDTLRNTEAFF. The sequenced part of the CDR3 DNA is TGTGCCAGCGGACAAGACCGGGACACCTTACGGAACACTGAA.

Of note for this clone: One junction end does not reproduce the germline sequence, and a read error may be involved. The missing CDR3 end, 3 residues past where the read stops, is filled in from the germline J gene. This sequence joins TRBV11-2 and TRBJ2-7, with D possibly being TRBD2 (5 bases). CDR1 and CDR2 from the germline V gene are SGHAT and FQNNGV. This CDR3 is built from 15 residues. Partial CDR3 DNA: TGTGTCAGCAGCTTAGTACGGGTGGACTTCTACGAG. Amino acid sequence: CVSSLVRVDFYE. The full CDR3 is CVSSLVRVDFYEQYF. Full variable domain (missing parts from reference TRBV11-2 and TRBJ2-7): EAGVAQSPRYKIIEKRQSVAFWCNPISGHATLYWYQQILGQGPKLLIQFQNNGVVDDSQLPKDRFSAERLKGVDSTLKIQPAKLEDSAVYLCVSSLVRVDFYEQYFGPGTRLTVT.

To note about this clone: The CDR3 end falls 3 residues outside the read, so it is completed with the germline J gene. The chain combines TRBV2 with TRBJ1-1; D may be TRBD1 (6 bases). The germline V gene encodes CDR1 SNHLY and CDR2 FYNNEI. There are 14 residues in the CDR3. The CDR3 loop is CASFSGGAADTAFF. CDR3 DNA (partial): TGTGCCAGCTTTAGCGGGGGGGCGGCAGATACG.

Note on this clone: Read sequence stops 3 residues before the CDR3 end, and the germline J gene provides the missing end. The V call is TRBV5-1, the J call TRBJ2-6; 11 bases match TRBD1. The CDR3 totals 22 residues. Germline values: CDR1 SGHRS, CDR2 YFSETQ. Losses at the gene ends were 1 base for V and 1 base for J; bases not matched to a gene: 16. The CDR3 region is CASSLRSRTGTGGFSGANVLTF. CDR3 bases read: TGCGCCAGCAGCTTGAGGTCACGAACCGGGACAGGGGGTTTTTCTGGGGCCAACGTC. Variable domain in full (rest from reference TRBV5-1 and TRBJ2-6): KAGVTQTPRYLIKTRGQQVTLSCSPISGHRSVSWYQQTPGQGLQFLFEYFSETQRNKGNFPGRFSGRQFSNSRSEMNVSTLELGDSALYLCASSLRSRTGTGGFSGANVLTFGAGSRLTVL.

Remarks on this clone: Read data end 3 residues before the CDR3 end; the end is taken from the germline J gene. The chain is built from TRBV27 and TRBJ2-3, with 14 bases fitting TRBD2. The junction had 5 bases not matched to a gene; V was cut back by 5 bases and J by 4 bases. The CDR3 extends over 16 amino acids. Germline V gene lookup returns CDR1 MNHEY and CDR2 SMNVEV (reference sequence). CDR3: CASSLGLAGGPDTQYF. The part of the CDR3 DNA that was read is TGTGCCAGCAGTCTTGGACTAGCGGGGGGCCCAGATACG.

In the case of this clone: From the germline J gene comes the end of the CDR3, since the read stops 3 residues before it. Other DNA variants within this sample encode the same CDR3. The J gene is TRBJ1-1, the V gene TRBV30; TRBD1 is a possible D gene (6 bases). The V and J ends lost 5 bases and 3 bases respectively, with 16 bases between them. The length of the CDR3 is 14 residues. Germline loops: CDR1 GTSNPN, CDR2 SVGIG (reference sequence). Partial CDR3 DNA: TGTGCCTGGGTTCCGGGGGGCTCCCACACTGAA. Translated: CAWVPGGSHTE. The entire CDR3 sequence reads CAWVPGGSHTEAFF.

Of note for this clone: The CDR3 end lies 3 residues beyond the end of the read and is filled in from the germline J gene. The chain links TRBV30 to TRBJ1-1; D may be TRBD1 (6 bases). Trimming removed 0 bases at V and 1 base at J, with 9 bases between. The CDR3 has 14 amino acids. The germline CDR1 and CDR2 sequences are GTSNPN and SVGIG (reference sequence). CDR3 DNA, as far as it was read: TGTGCCTGGAGTGTACAGGGCTCGAACACTGAA. Translated: CAWSVQGSNTE. From start to end, the CDR3 is CAWSVQGSNTEAFF. Full variable domain (outside the CDR3, taken from reference TRBV30 and TRBJ1-1): SQTIHQWPATLVQPVGSPLSLECTVEGTSNPNLYWYRQAAGRGLQLLFYSVGIGQISSEVPQNLSASRPQDRQFILSSKKLLLSDSGFYLCAWSVQGSNTEAFFGQGTRLTVV.

As regards this clone: From the germline J gene comes the end of the CDR3, since the read stops 3 residues before it. The rearrangement uses TRBV28 and TRBJ2-7; weak D call: TRBD1 (6 bases). Germline CDR1 and CDR2: MDHEN and SYDVKM. The CDR3 length is 13 residues. The germline V and J ends were trimmed by 6 bases and 3 bases, with 12 bases remaining between them. The sequenced CDR3 bases are TGTGCCAGCAGCCGGGGACAAAGCTACGAG. Translating it yields CASSRGQSYE. In full, the CDR3 reads CASSRGQSYEQYF. The whole variable domain, remainder taken from reference TRBV28 and TRBJ2-7, is DVKVTQSSRYLVKRTGEKVFLECVQDMDHENMFWYRQDPGLGLRLIYFSYDVKMKEKGDIPEGYSVSREKKERFSLILESASTNQTSMYLCASSRGQSYEQYFGPGTRLTVT.

The CDR3 loop reads CASSPKGGDRRNEQFF. The sequenced part of the CDR3 DNA is TGTGCCAGCAGCCCCAAGGGCGGGGACAGGCGCAATGAG. The genes are TRBV27 and TRBJ2-1; 8 positions agree with TRBD1. The DNA ends 3 residues before the CDR3 does, and the rest of the CDR3 is filled in from the germline J gene. The CDR3 is made up of 16 amino acids. Germline lookup yields CDR1 MNHEY and CDR2 SMNVEV (reference sequence). The V gene end was trimmed by 6 bases and the J gene end by 6 bases; junction bases not matched to a gene: 13.

Notes on this clone: From the germline J gene comes the end of the CDR3, since the read stops 3 residues before it. The chain has TRBV5-1 and TRBJ1-3, with D possibly matching TRBD1 (6 bases). This CDR3 region has 19 residues. Germline-derived CDR1 and CDR2 are SGHRS and YFSETQ. V lost 0 bases and J 5 bases, leaving 24 bases between the germline ends. CDR3 bases read: TGCGCCAGCAGCTTGGACTCGTACAGCACAGGGATTTTCAGAAACACC. It specifies CASSLDSYSTGIFRNT. The entire CDR3 is CASSLDSYSTGIFRNTIYF.

About this clone itself: With the read ending 3 residues before the CDR3 end, the germline J gene is used to fill in that end. The chain joins TRBV5-6 to TRBJ1-2; 7 bases map to TRBD1. V lost 0 bases and J lost 5; bases outside the gene matches: 4. Germline V gene lookup returns CDR1 SGHDT and CDR2 YYEEEE. The CDR3 runs 14 residues. The CDR3 bases that were read are TGTGCCAGCAGCTTGGACAGGGGTAGATATGGC. Encoded protein: CASSLDRGRYG. The CDR3 as a whole reads CASSLDRGRYGYTF.

CDR3 region: CASSRGQGFTEAFF. The part of the CDR3 DNA that was read is TGTGCCAGCAGCCGCGGACAGGGGTTCACTGAA. This chain links TRBV5-6 with TRBJ1-1, with 9 bases aligning to TRBD1. The read is 3 residues too short to cover the CDR3 end, so that end is filled in from the germline J gene. V lost 4 bases, J lost 4 bases, and 5 bases stayed unmatched. Germline lookup yields CDR1 SGHDT and CDR2 YYEEEE. CDR3 length: 14 residues.

About this clone itself: The CDR3 goes on 3 residues after the read ends, and that part is filled in from the germline J gene. The chain recombines TRBV2 with TRBJ2-7; 13 bases agree with TRBD2. V was pared by 3 bases and J by 2 bases, with 1 base of the junction left unmatched. Germline CDR1 is SNHLY and CDR2 is FYNNEI. The CDR3 covers 15 residues. CDR3 sequence reads: CASSDTSGGAYEQYF. The covered CDR3 bases are TGTGCCAGCAGTGATACTAGCGGGGGGGCCTACGAG.

A note on this clone: The read stops 3 residues short of the end of the CDR3; the missing end is completed from the germline J gene. This chain uses TRBV5-1 with TRBJ2-3; D might be TRBD2 (6 bases). The germline V gene has CDR1 SGHRS and CDR2 YFSETQ. This CDR3 comprises 12 residues. Trimming removed 4 bases at V and 6 bases at J, with 9 bases between. The DNA read from the CDR3 is TGCGCCAGCAGCACGGCGGGGGATACG. Its protein is CASSTAGDT. The CDR3 in full is CASSTAGDTQYF.

Remarks on this clone: The sequenced fragment ends 3 residues before the CDR3 boundary, so the rest is inferred from the germline J gene. This chain uses TRBV5-1 with TRBJ2-5, with D perhaps matching TRBD2 (6 bases). Germline CDR1 and CDR2: SGHRS and YFSETQ. V was trimmed by 4 bases and J by 1 base, leaving 11 bases between them. This CDR3 is 14 amino acids long. The sequenced CDR3 bases are TGCGCCAGCAGCGAGGTCGGGGGCCAAGAGACC. This sequence encodes CASSEVGGQET. The whole CDR3 reads CASSEVGGQETQYF.

Comments on this clone: The CDR3 is cut off 3 residues early in the read; its end comes from the germline J gene. The chain links TRBV5-4 to TRBJ2-7, with D possibly being TRBD2 (6 bases). Germline V gene data show CDR1 as SGHNT and CDR2 as YYREEE (reference sequence). The CDR3 runs to 14 residues. The V gene lost 2 bases and the J gene lost 0 bases, with 9 bases spanning the gap. CDR3 sequence reads: CASSFGTASYEQYF. The part of the CDR3 DNA that was read is TGTGCCAGCAGCTTCGGGACTGCCTCCTACGAG.

Of note for this clone: The read gets to within 3 residues of the CDR3 end, and the germline J gene fills in the rest. This chain uses TRBV5-4 with TRBJ2-7, with 8 positions matching TRBD1. The germline V gene has CDR1 SGHNT and CDR2 YYREEE (reference sequence). Unmatched junction bases numbered 7, after V lost 2 bases and J lost 3 bases. The CDR3 is 15 amino acids. The DNA read from the CDR3 is TGTGCCAGCAGCTTTCCCGGACAGGGACACTACGAG. Translating gives CASSFPGQGHYE. The entire CDR3 reads CASSFPGQGHYEQYF.

Comments on this clone: The CDR3 is cut off 3 residues early in the read; its end comes from the germline J gene. The chain carries TRBV5-4 and TRBJ2-3; 9 nucleotides match TRBD2. The junction had 7 bases not matched to a gene; V was cut back by 0 bases and J by 5 bases. The CDR3 length is 16 residues. Germline CDR1 is SGHNT and CDR2 is YYREEE (reference sequence). The CDR3 bases that were read are TGTGCCAGCAGCTTGGCTAGCGGGGTGGGAGGAGATACG. It translates to CASSLASGVGGDT. In full, the CDR3 reads CASSLASGVGGDTQYF.

To note about this clone: The CDR3 extends 3 residues past the end of the read, so its final part is completed from the germline J gene. The J gene is TRBJ2-1, the V gene TRBV7-9, with TRBD2 matching over 12 bases. J lost 8 bases, V lost 5 bases, and 7 bases had no gene match. This CDR3 is 15 amino acids long. The V gene's germline CDR1 is SEHNR and CDR2 FQNEAQ (reference sequence). The CDR3 is CASSPTSGGNYEQFF. The DNA read from the CDR3 is TGTGCCAGCAGCCCTACTAGCGGGGGGAATTATGAG.

As regards this clone: The CDR3 extends 3 residues past the end of the read, so its final part is completed from the germline J gene. The rearrangement uses TRBV12-3 or TRBV12-4 and TRBJ1-4; D gene uncertain. Trimming removed 7 bases at V and 7 bases at J, with 16 bases between. This CDR3 is 14 amino acids long. CDR3 protein: CASTQRGNGEKLFF. The sequenced part of the CDR3 DNA is TGTGCCAGCACCCAACGGGGAAATGGTGAAAAA.

Comment on this clone: The CDR3 end lies 3 residues beyond the end of the read and is filled in from the germline J gene. This chain joins TRBV11-2 and TRBJ2-2; 9 nucleotides match TRBD2. Germline CDR1 is SGHAT and CDR2 is FQNNGV. J gave up 7 bases and V 4 bases, and 7 bases lay outside the gene matches. There are 15 residues in the CDR3. CDR3 bases read: TGTGCCAGCAGCTCTAGGGCGGGGGGGATCGGGGAG. It codes for CASSSRAGGIGE. The whole CDR3 is CASSSRAGGIGELFF.

Remarks on this clone: From the germline J gene comes the end of the CDR3, since the read stops 3 residues before it. The chain employs TRBV18 and TRBJ1-2; 9 nucleotides match TRBD1. V lost 0 bases, J lost 5 bases, and 1 base stayed unmatched. CDR1 KGHSH and CDR2 LQKENI come from the germline V gene. The CDR3 consists of 14 residues. The CDR3 DNA, read in part, is TGTGCCAGCTCACCACCCGACAGGGGGTATGGC. It is translated as CASSPPDRGYG. The complete CDR3 reads CASSPPDRGYGYTF. The complete variable domain, with remaining parts taken from reference TRBV18 and TRBJ1-2, reads NAGVMQNPRHLVRRRGQEARLRCSPMKGHSHVYWYRQLPEEGLKFMVYLQKENIIDESGMPKERFSAEFPKEGPSILRIQQVVRGDSAAYFCASSPPDRGYGYTFGSGTRLTVV.

Concerning this clone itself: The read ends 3 residues before the CDR3 terminus; that terminus is restored from the germline J gene. V usage is TRBV20-1 and J usage is TRBJ2-5; 9 positions match TRBD1. The CDR3 sequence is 13 residues long. Germline V gives CDR1 DFQATT, CDR2 SNEGSKA (reference sequence). The V and J ends lost 6 bases and 5 bases, in that order; junction bases with no gene match: 7. Here the CDR3 reads CSADGTGKETQYF. CDR3 bases read: TGCAGTGCAGACGGGACAGGGAAGGAGACC.

In the case of this clone: The CDR3 end is not reached by the read, which stops 3 residues before it; the germline J gene fills it in. This chain connects TRBV28 to TRBJ1-5; 9 bases align to TRBD1. There are 17 residues in the CDR3. J gave up 1 base and V 5 bases, and 9 bases lay outside the gene matches. Per germline, CDR1 MDHEN and CDR2 SYDVKM. CDR3 bases read: TGTGCCAGCAGTCGACCAGTTGACAGGGGGAGCAATCAGCCC. Protein: CASSRPVDRGSNQP. Given in full, the CDR3 is CASSRPVDRGSNQPQHF.

Concerning this clone: The read ends 3 residues early relative to the CDR3; the germline J gene fills the gap. The rearrangement links TRBV20-1 to TRBJ2-3; 8 bases are a match to TRBD2. Germline V gene sequence: CDR1 DFQATT, CDR2 SNEGSKA (reference sequence). The length of the CDR3 is 16 residues. Trimming removed 5 bases from V and 2 bases from J; junction bases left unmatched: 12. The sequenced CDR3 bases are TGCAGTGCTCCGGGGGGGCGGGGGGTCGTCACAGATACG. Its translation is CSAPGGRGVVTDT. The entire CDR3 protein is CSAPGGRGVVTDTQYF.